This TCR beta chain derives from a study of T cell repertoires in aging, cancer and after chemotherapy. As for the study in general: Clear clonal overlap appeared across healthy donor samples taken over several months to years.

Peripheral blood genomic DNA, not sorted cells or RNA, was the template. TRB rearrangements spanning V, D and J were amplified using mixed TRB-A/B primers. TCRdb used MiXCR to reprocess the multiplex PCR reads, holding one entry per CDR3 protein. The data show about 10,000 distinct CDR3 sequences, about 40% seen once. Germline V gene lookup returns CDR1 SEHNR and CDR2 FQNEAQ (reference sequence). V lost 2 bases, J lost 5 bases, and 6 bases stayed unmatched. The CDR3 is made up of 16 amino acids. This TCR came from a human donor in good health. J is TRBJ2-5 and V is TRBV7-9, with 12 bases aligning to TRBD1. The sample comprised blood. The CDR3 is CASSLQGQGAGETQYF. In DNA, the CDR3 is TGTGCCAGCAGCTTACAGGGACAGGGGGCCGGTGAGACCCAGTACTTC.